This T cell receptor beta chain was identified in a study of immune heterogeneity within non-small cell lung tumors. Study-level points and caveats: Identical dominant CDR3 beta clonotypes were found recurring across a patient's tumor sites, along with site-unique high-frequency clones.

TCRs were amplified from around 660 ng gDNA of bulk tumor per sample. Doctors removed several biopsies from each primary tumor during surgery, keeping them far apart. Newly diagnosed with untreated non-small cell lung cancer, the patients underwent curative surgery. A total of under 16 patients with newly diagnosed non-small cell lung cancer, all of whom were undergoing surgery with curative intent, made up the donors. V shed 2 bases and J shed 4 bases, with 16 bases lying between them. CDR1 and CDR2 from the germline V gene are KGHDR and SFDVKD. The length of the CDR3 is 16 residues. Points on this clonotype: What it binds is not known.

With 32 V and 13 J primers, multiplex PCR amplified the TCR beta CDR3. TCRdb passed the multiplex PCR reads through MiXCR, listing each CDR3 protein once. The sample has some 6,100 distinct CDR3 sequences; around 20% are singletons. The genes are TRBV24-1 and TRBJ2-5; D could derive from TRBD1 or TRBD2 (7 bases each). This clonotype originated in a female donor with non-small cell lung cancer. Sequencing used lung tumor tissue. The CDR3 loop reads CATSDSEQGRGETQYF. CDR3 coding DNA: TGTGCCACCAGTGATTCCGAACAGGGGAGGGGAGAGACCCAGTACTTC.